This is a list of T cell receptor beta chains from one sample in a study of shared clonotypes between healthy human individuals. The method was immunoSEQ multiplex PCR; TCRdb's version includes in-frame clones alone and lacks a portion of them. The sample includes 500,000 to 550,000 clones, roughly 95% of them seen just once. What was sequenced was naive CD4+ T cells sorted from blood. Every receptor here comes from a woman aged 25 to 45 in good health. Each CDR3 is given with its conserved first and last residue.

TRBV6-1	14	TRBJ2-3	CASSQTSGTDTQYF
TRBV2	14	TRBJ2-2	CASRGPPNTGELFF
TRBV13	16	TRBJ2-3	CASSLEGTPNTDTQYF
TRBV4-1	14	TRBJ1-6	CASSQGDHNSPLHF
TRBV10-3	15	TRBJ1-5	CAIRESGDSNQPQHF
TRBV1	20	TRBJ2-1	CTSSQDKRGTSGTGYNEQFF
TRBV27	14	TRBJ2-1	CASSLSGLADEQFF
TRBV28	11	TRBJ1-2	CASGVFDGYTF
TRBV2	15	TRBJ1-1	CASSDLGSMNTEAFF
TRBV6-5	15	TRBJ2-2	CASRKDRGTTGELFF
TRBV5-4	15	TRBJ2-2	CASSKTGRSTGELFF
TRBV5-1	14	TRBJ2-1	CASSYVAGVDRQFF
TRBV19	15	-	CASKEGRESSYEQYF
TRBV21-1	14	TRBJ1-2	CASSKGAGGSGYTF
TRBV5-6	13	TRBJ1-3	CASTEGAGNTIYF
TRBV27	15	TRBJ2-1	CASSRGTGTYNEQFF
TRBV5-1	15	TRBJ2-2	CASSGGRADTGELFF
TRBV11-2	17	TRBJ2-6	CASSPLAGGSGANVLTF
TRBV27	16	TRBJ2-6	CASSQWTGSGANVLTF
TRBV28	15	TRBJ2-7	CASSSGTSGTYEQYF
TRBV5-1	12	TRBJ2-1	CASSSDRNEQFF
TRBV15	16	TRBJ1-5	CATSRGQGADNQPQHF
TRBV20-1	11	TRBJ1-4	CSAEKVEKLFF
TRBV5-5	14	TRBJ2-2	CASSLAFDTGELFF
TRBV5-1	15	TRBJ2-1	CASSLELAGYNEQFF
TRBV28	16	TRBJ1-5	CASSPGADTGNQPQHF
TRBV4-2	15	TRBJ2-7	CASSLQREGPYEQYF
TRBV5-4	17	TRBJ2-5	CASSLARLAGVQETQYF